This TCR beta chain was captured in a study of blood T cell repertoires in COVID-19. The germline V gene has CDR1 GTSNPN and CDR2 SVGIG (reference sequence). This CDR3 is built from 13 residues. The germline V and J ends were trimmed by 3 bases and 3 bases, with 12 bases remaining between them. Enrolled through a virtual design, the participants were between about 18 and 100 years of age and came from some 26 US areas. Allocation to cohorts depended on clinical history reported by the participants. Data came from immunoSEQ multiplex PCR; TCRdb stores just in-frame clones and leaves some out. This table holds a few hundred thousand clones, 90% found once.

The sequenced material came from PBMCs or T cells enriched from blood (not recorded which). This TCR came from a young woman with acute COVID-19. The rearrangement links TRBV30 to TRBJ2-7; D is perhaps TRBD2 (6 bases). The CDR3 protein is CAWSAGPLYEQYF. The CDR3 DNA reads TGTGCCTGGAGCGCGGGACCGCTCTACGAGCAGTACTTC.